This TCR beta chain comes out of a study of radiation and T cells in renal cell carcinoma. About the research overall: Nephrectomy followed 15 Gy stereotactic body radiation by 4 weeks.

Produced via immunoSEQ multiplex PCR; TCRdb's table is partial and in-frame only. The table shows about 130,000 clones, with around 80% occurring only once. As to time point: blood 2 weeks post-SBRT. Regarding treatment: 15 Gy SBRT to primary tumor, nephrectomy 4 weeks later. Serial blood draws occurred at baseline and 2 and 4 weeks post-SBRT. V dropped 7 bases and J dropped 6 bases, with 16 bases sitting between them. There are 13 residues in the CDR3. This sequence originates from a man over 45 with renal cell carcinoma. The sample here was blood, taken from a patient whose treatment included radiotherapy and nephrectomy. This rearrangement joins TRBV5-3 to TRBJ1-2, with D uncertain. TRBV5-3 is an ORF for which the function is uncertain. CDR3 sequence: CARCWPRQDGYTF. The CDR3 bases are TGTGCCAGATGCTGGCCGAGGCAGGATGGCTACACCTTC.